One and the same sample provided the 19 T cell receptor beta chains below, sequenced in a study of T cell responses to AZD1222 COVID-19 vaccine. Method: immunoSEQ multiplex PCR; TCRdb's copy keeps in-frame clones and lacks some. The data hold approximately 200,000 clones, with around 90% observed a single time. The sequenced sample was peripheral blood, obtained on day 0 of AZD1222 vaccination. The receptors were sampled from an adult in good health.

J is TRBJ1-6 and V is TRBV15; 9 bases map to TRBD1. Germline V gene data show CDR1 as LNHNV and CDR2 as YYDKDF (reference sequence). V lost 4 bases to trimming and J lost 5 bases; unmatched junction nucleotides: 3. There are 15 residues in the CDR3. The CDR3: CATSTDRGNNSPLHF. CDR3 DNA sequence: TGTGCCACCAGCACGGACAGGGGCAATAATTCACCCCTCCACTTT.

CDR3 region: CASSQRGGAGNSPLHF. The CDR3 nucleotides are TGTGCCAGCAGCCAACGAGGGGGCGCAGGGAATTCACCCCTCCACTTT. The chain links TRBV14 to TRBJ1-6; 7 bases match TRBD1. The CDR3 covers 16 residues. Germline assignment: CDR1 SGHDN and CDR2 FVKESK. V lost 2 bases, J lost 7 bases, and 8 bases stayed unmatched.

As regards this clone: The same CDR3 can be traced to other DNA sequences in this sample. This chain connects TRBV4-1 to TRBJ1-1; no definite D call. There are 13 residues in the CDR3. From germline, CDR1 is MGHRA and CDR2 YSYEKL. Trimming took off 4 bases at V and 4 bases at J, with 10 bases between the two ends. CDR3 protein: CASSPPLGTEAFF. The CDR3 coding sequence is TGCGCCAGCAGCCCTCCCTTGGGCACTGAAGCTTTCTTT.

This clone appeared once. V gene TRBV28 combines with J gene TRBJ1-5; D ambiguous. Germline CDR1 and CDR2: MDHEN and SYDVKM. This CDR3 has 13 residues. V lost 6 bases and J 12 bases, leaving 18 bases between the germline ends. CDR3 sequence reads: CASRTTIVSDQHF. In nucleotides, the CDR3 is TGTGCCAGCAGAACCACCATCGTCAGTGACCAGCATTTT.

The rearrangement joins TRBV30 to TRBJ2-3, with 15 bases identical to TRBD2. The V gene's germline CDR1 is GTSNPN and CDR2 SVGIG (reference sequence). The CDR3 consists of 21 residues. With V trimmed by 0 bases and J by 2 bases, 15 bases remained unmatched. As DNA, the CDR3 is TGTGCCTGGAGTGTACGGGCGGGGACTAGCGGGGGGACAATCTACACAGATACGCAGTATTTT. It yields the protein CAWSVRAGTSGGTIYTDTQYF.

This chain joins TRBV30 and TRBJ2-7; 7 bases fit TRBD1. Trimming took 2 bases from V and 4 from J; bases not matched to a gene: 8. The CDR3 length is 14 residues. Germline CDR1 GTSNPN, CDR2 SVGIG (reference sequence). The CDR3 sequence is CAWSIQGLGYEQYF. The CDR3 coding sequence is TGTGCCTGGAGTATACAGGGGCTAGGGTACGAGCAGTACTTC.

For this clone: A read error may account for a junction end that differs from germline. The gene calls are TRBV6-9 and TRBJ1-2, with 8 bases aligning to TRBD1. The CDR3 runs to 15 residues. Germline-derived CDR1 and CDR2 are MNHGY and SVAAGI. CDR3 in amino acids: CASRYSPRDRYGYTF. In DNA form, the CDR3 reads TGTGCCAGCAGGTATTCTCCCCGGGACAGGTATGGCTACACCTTC.

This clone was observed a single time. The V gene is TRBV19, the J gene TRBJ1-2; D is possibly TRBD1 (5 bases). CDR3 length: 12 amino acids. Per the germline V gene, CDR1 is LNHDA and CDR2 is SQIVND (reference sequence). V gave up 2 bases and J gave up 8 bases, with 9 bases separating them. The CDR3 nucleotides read TGTGCCAGTAGTATACAGGGCGGAGGCTACACCTTC. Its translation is CASSIQGGGYTF.

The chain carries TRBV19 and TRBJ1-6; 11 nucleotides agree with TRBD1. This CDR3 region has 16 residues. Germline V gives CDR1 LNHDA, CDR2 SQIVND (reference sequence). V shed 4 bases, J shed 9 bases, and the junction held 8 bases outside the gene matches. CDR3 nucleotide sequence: TGTGCCAGTAGTACAGGACAGGGGGCCGGACGTTCACCCCTCCACTTT. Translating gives CASSTGQGAGRSPLHF.

The CDR3 sequence is CASSFGWTYEQYF. In DNA, the CDR3 is TGTGCCAGCAGTTTTGGGTGGACCTACGAGCAGTACTTC. V and J are TRBV28 and TRBJ2-7; D gene uncertain. The CDR3 extends over 13 amino acids. The V end lost 3 bases, the J end lost 2 bases, and 8 bases lay between the germline ends. The germline V gene encodes CDR1 MDHEN and CDR2 SYDVKM.

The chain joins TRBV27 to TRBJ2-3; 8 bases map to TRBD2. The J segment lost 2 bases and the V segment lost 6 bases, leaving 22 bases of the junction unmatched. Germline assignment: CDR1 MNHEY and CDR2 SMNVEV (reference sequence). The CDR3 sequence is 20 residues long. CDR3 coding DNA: TGTGCCAGCAGACAAAGTACGGGGGGGACCATTCTGTCGTACACAGATACGCAGTATTTT. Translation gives CASRQSTGGTILSYTDTQYF.

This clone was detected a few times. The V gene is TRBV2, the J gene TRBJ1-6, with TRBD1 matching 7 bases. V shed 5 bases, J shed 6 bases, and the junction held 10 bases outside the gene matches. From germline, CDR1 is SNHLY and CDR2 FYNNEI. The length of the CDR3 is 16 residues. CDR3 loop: CASSPSVPGGNSPLHF. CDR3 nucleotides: TGTGCCAGCAGTCCGAGCGTCCCAGGGGGTAATTCACCCCTCCACTTT.

DNA of the CDR3: TGCGCCAGCAATCTATATGGGACCAACCGACCCTCACCCCTCCACTTT. Its protein product is CASNLYGTNRPSPLHF. This sequence joins TRBV10-1 and TRBJ1-6, with D perhaps TRBD1 (5 bases). V was trimmed by 7 bases and J by 10 bases, leaving 23 bases between them. This CDR3 has 16 amino acids. Germline CDR1 reads WNHNN; CDR2 reads SYGVQD (reference sequence).

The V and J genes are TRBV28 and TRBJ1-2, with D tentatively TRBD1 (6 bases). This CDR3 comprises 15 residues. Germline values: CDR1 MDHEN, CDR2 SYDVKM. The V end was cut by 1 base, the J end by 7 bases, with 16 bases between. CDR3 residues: CASSLLMEGGAGYTF. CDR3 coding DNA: TGTGCCAGCAGTTTATTGATGGAGGGGGGCGCTGGCTACACCTTC.

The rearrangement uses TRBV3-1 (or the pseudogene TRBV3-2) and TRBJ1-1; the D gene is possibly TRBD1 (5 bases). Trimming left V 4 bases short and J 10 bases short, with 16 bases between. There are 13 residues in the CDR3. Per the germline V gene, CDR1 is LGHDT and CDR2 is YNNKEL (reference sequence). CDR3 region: CASSLLQAPGAFF. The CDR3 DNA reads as TGTGCCAGCAGCCTCCTACAGGCGCCGGGAGCTTTCTTT.

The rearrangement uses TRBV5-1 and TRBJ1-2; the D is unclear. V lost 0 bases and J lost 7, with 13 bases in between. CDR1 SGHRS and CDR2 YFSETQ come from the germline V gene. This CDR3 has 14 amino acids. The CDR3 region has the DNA TGCGCCAGCAGCTTGGAATACTCCTCGCTTGGCTACACCTTC. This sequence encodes CASSLEYSSLGYTF.

The CDR3 nucleotides read TGTGCCAGCAGCCCCAACCCGGGACAGGGGGGGAATGGCTACACCTTC. Its translation is CASSPNPGQGGNGYTF. The genes are TRBV5-4 and TRBJ1-2, with TRBD1 matching over 11 bases. The CDR3 extends over 16 amino acids. V was clipped by 4 bases and J by 6 bases; unmatched bases: 11. Germline values: CDR1 SGHNT, CDR2 YYREEE (reference sequence).

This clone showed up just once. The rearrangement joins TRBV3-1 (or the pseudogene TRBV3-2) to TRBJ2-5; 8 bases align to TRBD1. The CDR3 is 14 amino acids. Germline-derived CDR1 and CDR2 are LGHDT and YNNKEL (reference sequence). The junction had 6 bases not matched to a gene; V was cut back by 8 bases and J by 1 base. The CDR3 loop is CASRHQGAQETQYF. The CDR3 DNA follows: TGTGCCAGCCGACACCAGGGGGCCCAAGAGACCCAGTACTTC.

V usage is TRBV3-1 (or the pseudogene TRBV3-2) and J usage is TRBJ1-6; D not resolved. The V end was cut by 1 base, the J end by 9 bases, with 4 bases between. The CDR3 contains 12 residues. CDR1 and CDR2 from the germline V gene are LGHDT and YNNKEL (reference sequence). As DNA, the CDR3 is TGTGCCAGCAGCCAAGGAGGTTCACCCCTCCACTTT. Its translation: CASSQGGSPLHF.